One sample yielded the 10 T cell receptor beta chains listed below, sequenced in a study of T cell clones after liver transplantation. Clones were read by immunoSEQ multiplex PCR, and TCRdb kept only the in-frame ones, dropping some. The sample comprises more than 65,000 clones, about 92% of which are singletons, and roughly 2.6% rests with the top ten. The sample in question was CD4+ T cells from blood, obtained before liver transplant. These receptors came from a human donor who received a liver transplant.

The genes are TRBV25-1 and TRBJ2-4; D is undetermined. This CDR3 is built from 14 residues. The V end was cut by 2 bases, the J end by 10 bases, with 15 bases between. Per the germline V gene, CDR1 is MGHDK and CDR2 is SYGVNS. The chain's CDR3 is CASSEVTGDRIQYF. CDR3 coding DNA: TGTGCCAGCAGTGAAGTCACCGGAGACCGAATTCAGTACTTC. The full variable domain, with the rest looked up from reference TRBV25-1 and TRBJ2-4, is EADIYQTPRYLVIGTGKKITLECSQTMGHDKMYWYQQDPGMELHLIHYSYGVNSTEKGDLSSESTVSRIRTEHFPLTLESARPSHTSQYLCASSEVTGDRIQYFGAGTRLSVL.

V and J are TRBV30 and TRBJ2-1; no clear D. CDR3 length: 12 residues. The germline CDR1 and CDR2 sequences are GTSNPN and SVGIG (reference sequence). The V end was cut by 4 bases, the J end by 8 bases, with 12 bases between. This CDR3 is CAWKLLTYEQFF. The CDR3 DNA reads TGTGCCTGGAAGCTTCTTACATATGAGCAGTTCTTC. The variable domain in full, with the rest retrieved from reference TRBV30 and TRBJ2-1, is SQTIHQWPATLVQPVGSPLSLECTVEGTSNPNLYWYRQAAGRGLQLLFYSVGIGQISSEVPQNLSASRPQDRQFILSSKKLLLSDSGFYLCAWKLLTYEQFFGPGTRLTVL.

The rearrangement uses TRBV10-3 and TRBJ2-7; D may be TRBD2 (6 bases). V gave up 8 bases and J gave up 5 bases, with 16 bases separating them. CDR3 length equals 13 residues. Germline V lookup: CDR1 ENHRY, CDR2 SYGVKD. CDR3 amino acids: CAIRWRDDDEQYF. The CDR3 nucleotides are TGTGCCATCCGCTGGAGGGATGACGACGAGCAGTACTTC.

The rearrangement joins TRBV7-2 to TRBJ2-2, with D maybe TRBD1 (5 bases). In germline, CDR1 is SGHTA, CDR2 FQGNSA. The CDR3 has 15 amino acids. Trimming took 3 bases from V and 7 from J, leaving 15 bases between them. The CDR3 DNA reads as TGTGCCAGCAGCTTTGGTAGCAGGGCGGTCGGGGAGCTGTTTTTT. This translates into CASSFGSRAVGELFF.

This clone was recorded only once. CDR3 in amino acids: CASSPTGGEYGYTF. CDR3 sequence (DNA): TGTGCCAGCTCACCGACAGGGGGAGAGTATGGCTACACCTTC. The chain carries TRBV18 and TRBJ1-2; 9 positions agree with TRBD1. The CDR3 length is 14 residues. Looked up from germline, CDR1 is KGHSH and CDR2 is LQKENI. V was clipped by 3 bases and J by 5 bases; unmatched bases: 4.

The J gene is TRBJ2-5, the V gene TRBV6-1; D perhaps matches TRBD1 (6 bases). Trimming shortened V by 6 bases and J by 1 base, and 15 bases separated the two germline ends. Germline-derived CDR1 and CDR2 are MNHNS and SASEGT. This CDR3 contains 15 residues. CDR3 sequence (DNA): TGTGCCAGCAGGAACCGGGACACCATCCAAGAGACCCAGTACTTC. Translated, it gives CASRNRDTIQETQYF.

This chain connects TRBV20-1 to TRBJ2-5; D is unresolved. The V gene lost 4 bases and the J gene lost 5 bases, with 8 bases spanning the gap. CDR3 length: 11 residues. Looked up from germline, CDR1 is DFQATT and CDR2 is SNEGSKA (reference sequence). The DNA of the CDR3 is TGCAGTGCTATCGTGGTGGAGACCCAGTACTTC. Translated, it gives CSAIVVETQYF.

The genes are TRBV14 and TRBJ1-2; TRBD1 aligns across 7 bases. From germline, CDR1 is SGHDN and CDR2 FVKESK. V was clipped by 4 bases and J by 8 bases; unmatched bases: 13. This CDR3 comprises 15 residues. For the CDR3, the DNA is TGTGCCAGCAGCCTACAGGGGCGCATGGATGGAGGCTACACCTTC. Protein sequence: CASSLQGRMDGGYTF.

The CDR3 sequence is CASSPTGQSNEKLFF. DNA for the CDR3: TGTGCCAGCAGCCCGACGGGACAGTCTAATGAAAAACTGTTTTTT. V gene TRBV5-4 combines with J gene TRBJ1-4; the match to TRBD1 covers 7 bases. Germline trimming cut 4 bases from V and 3 bases from J; bases unmatched to any gene: 6. CDR1 and CDR2 from the germline V gene are SGHNT and YYREEE (reference sequence). CDR3 length: 15 amino acids.

The gene calls are TRBV30 and TRBJ1-2; maybe TRBD1 (5 bases). V lost 3 bases and J 8 bases, leaving 7 bases between the germline ends. This CDR3 contains 10 residues. Per the germline V gene, CDR1 is GTSNPN and CDR2 is SVGIG (reference sequence). CDR3 nucleotide sequence: TGTGCCTGGAGACAGGCGGGCTACACCTTC. Translating gives CAWRQAGYTF.